This TCR beta chain is from a study of blood T cell repertoires in COVID-19. In the authors' workflow: Counts of nucleated cells, estimated from reference gene primer amplification, were obtained. Profiled with immunoSEQ multiplex PCR; TCRdb holds only in-frame clones, not every one. Clone size and V and J calls were adopted from that table, with D and trimming inferred from the DNA. The sample lists about 150,000 clones, roughly 85% occurring once. During active infection, Seattle patients enrolled and were then monitored through disease. With V trimmed by 6 bases and J by 4 bases, 5 bases remained unmatched. This CDR3 has 13 amino acids. Per the germline V gene, CDR1 is MRHNA and CDR2 is SNTAGT.

Input material: peripheral blood. The source of this sequence is a woman aged 55-75 years with COVID-19, enrolled during active disease. The chain is built from TRBV6-4 and TRBJ1-2; 7 nucleotides agree with TRBD1. Here the CDR3 DNA reads TGTGCCAGCAGGGAGGCAGGGGGCTATGGCTACACCTTC. This codes for CASREAGGYGYTF.